Listed below are T cell receptor beta chains from one sample, sequenced in a study of OX40 agonist ivuxolimab in advanced cancers. The method was immunoSEQ multiplex PCR; TCRdb's version includes in-frame clones alone and lacks a portion of them. The sample contains some 69,000 clones, about 80% of which appear only once. This specimen consisted of CD4+ or CD8+ T cells sorted from blood, obtained in a trial of the OX40 agonist ivuxolimab. All receptors derive from an adult with an advanced solid tumor such as melanoma, head and neck, liver or kidney cancer. Both conserved end residues are part of each CDR3. Fields, in order: D gene, clone size, V gene, J gene, CDR3 DNA, CDR3 protein. A D gene is named only where the DNA matches it firmly. Expanded clones get a size class; other rows say once, few or many, or leave the size out.

d_gene: TRBD1
abundance: few
v_gene: TRBV29-1
j_gene: TRBJ1-2
CDR3nt: TGCAGCGTTGGGACAGGGGGATGGACAAGCTACACCTTC
CDR3aa: CSVGTGGWTSYTF

d_gene: NA
abundance: NA
v_gene: TRBV27
j_gene: TRBJ1-4
CDR3nt: TGTGCCAGCAAAAGGGGCAGGACTATCCCTGAAAAACTGTTTTTT
CDR3aa: CASKRGRTIPEKLFF

d_gene: NA
abundance: NA
v_gene: TRBV18
j_gene: TRBJ2-6
CDR3nt: TGTGCCAGCTCACCACCGAAGGGCTCCGCTGGGGCCAACGTCCTGACTTTC
CDR3aa: CASSPPKGSAGANVLTF

d_gene: NA
abundance: few
v_gene: TRBV5-1
j_gene: TRBJ1-1
CDR3nt: TGCGCCAGCAGCTGGGGAGGGGGAGCCGAGACTGAAGCTTTCTTT
CDR3aa: CASSWGGGAETEAFF

d_gene: NA
abundance: NA
v_gene: TRBV7-6
j_gene: TRBJ1-4
CDR3nt: TGTGCCAGCAGCCCCCGGGAAAATAATGAAAAACTGTTTTTT
CDR3aa: CASSPRENNEKLFF

d_gene: TRBD2
abundance: NA
v_gene: TRBV11-3
j_gene: TRBJ2-7
CDR3nt: TGTGCCAGCAGCGAGGGGAGGGACCCCTCCTACGAGCAGTACTTC
CDR3aa: CASSEGRDPSYEQYF

d_gene: NA
abundance: NA
v_gene: TRBV6-5
j_gene: TRBJ1-4
CDR3nt: TGTGCCAGCAGAGATACAGGGTACGAAAAACTGTTTTTT
CDR3aa: CASRDTGYEKLFF

d_gene: NA
abundance: NA
v_gene: TRBV5-1
j_gene: TRBJ2-2
CDR3nt: TGCGCCAGCAGCCCGATCCGAGCGAACACCGGGGAGCTGTTTTTT
CDR3aa: CASSPIRANTGELFF

d_gene: NA
abundance: NA
v_gene: TRBV7-8
j_gene: TRBJ2-5
CDR3nt: TGTGCCAGCAGCTTAGATTGGAGCGAGGAGACCCAGTACTTC
CDR3aa: CASSLDWSEETQYF

d_gene: TRBD1
abundance: NA
v_gene: TRBV27
j_gene: TRBJ2-7
CDR3nt: TGTGCCAGCAGTTACCGACAGGGGGTCTACGAGCAGTACTTC
CDR3aa: CASSYRQGVYEQYF

d_gene: NA
abundance: NA
v_gene: TRBV18
j_gene: TRBJ1-5
CDR3nt: TGTGCCAGCTCACCAGGGCAGGTGCGTCAGCCCCAGCATTTT
CDR3aa: CASSPGQVRQPQHF

d_gene: NA
abundance: few
v_gene: TRBV29-1
j_gene: TRBJ2-5
CDR3nt: TGCAGCGTTGGGGGGGAGACCCAGTACTTC
CDR3aa: CSVGGETQYF

d_gene: NA
abundance: NA
v_gene: TRBV6-6
j_gene: TRBJ2-3
CDR3nt: TGTGCCAGCAGTTCGGACGGCCGCACGCAGTATTTT
CDR3aa: CASSSDGRTQYF

d_gene: TRBD2
abundance: NA
v_gene: TRBV5-1
j_gene: TRBJ2-5
CDR3nt: TGCGCCAGCAGCTACGGACTAGTTGGAGAGACCCAGTACTTC
CDR3aa: CASSYGLVGETQYF

d_gene: NA
abundance: NA
v_gene: TRBV5-1
j_gene: TRBJ2-7
CDR3nt: TGCGCCAGCAGCCCCGCCGGGGCGGGGCCCTACGAGCAGTACTTC
CDR3aa: CASSPAGAGPYEQYF

d_gene: NA
abundance: few
v_gene: TRBV28
j_gene: TRBJ1-1
CDR3nt: TGTGCCAGCAGTTTTGGACAGAAGGAAGCTTTCTTT
CDR3aa: CASSFGQKEAFF

d_gene: NA
abundance: once
v_gene: TRBV6-1
j_gene: TRBJ2-7
CDR3nt: TGTGCCAGCAGTCCCCTTGAGGGGGGGGAGGTCGAGCAGTACTTC
CDR3aa: CASSPLEGGEVEQYF

d_gene: NA
abundance: NA
v_gene: TRBV30
j_gene: TRBJ1-4
CDR3nt: TGTGCCTGGAGTAAGGGCAACTCGAATGAAAAACTGTTTTTT
CDR3aa: CAWSKGNSNEKLFF

d_gene: NA
abundance: NA
v_gene: TRBV7-2
j_gene: TRBJ2-5
CDR3nt: TGTGCCAGCAGCTTAGCGATAGGGGCTTACCAAGAGACCCAGTACTTC
CDR3aa: CASSLAIGAYQETQYF

d_gene: TRBD2
abundance: NA
v_gene: TRBV27
j_gene: TRBJ2-3
CDR3nt: TGTGCCAGCATTCGCGGGAGGCCCGGCACAGATACGCAGTATTTT
CDR3aa: CASIRGRPGTDTQYF

d_gene: NA
abundance: NA
v_gene: TRBV14
j_gene: TRBJ2-7
CDR3nt: TGTGTCAGCAGCCAAGATTTTAACAGGAATTCGGAGCAGTACTTC
CDR3aa: CVSSQDFNRNSEQYF

d_gene: NA
abundance: NA
v_gene: TRBV9
j_gene: TRBJ1-4
CDR3nt: TGTGCCAGCAGCGGGCCATTAGGAGAAAAACTGTTTTTT
CDR3aa: CASSGPLGEKLFF

d_gene: TRBD2
abundance: NA
v_gene: TRBV27
j_gene: TRBJ2-5
CDR3nt: TGTGCCAGCAGCCCGGGGGGGGCGCGGACAGAGACCCAGTACTTC
CDR3aa: CASSPGGARTETQYF

d_gene: TRBD1
abundance: NA
v_gene: TRBV5-6
j_gene: TRBJ1-4
CDR3nt: TGTGCCAGCAGCTTGCGACAGGGTCAATTTGAAAAACTGTTTTTT
CDR3aa: CASSLRQGQFEKLFF

d_gene: TRBD1
abundance: NA
v_gene: TRBV18
j_gene: TRBJ1-4
CDR3nt: TGTGCCAGCTCAATGGGACAGGGGATCTCCTTCTCCCCCGAAAAACTGTTTTTT
CDR3aa: CASSMGQGISFSPEKLFF

d_gene: NA
abundance: once
v_gene: TRBV15
j_gene: TRBJ2-4
CDR3nt: TGTGCCACCAGCAGAGGCGGAGAAGCCAAAAACATTCAGTACTTC
CDR3aa: CATSRGGEAKNIQYF

d_gene: TRBD1
abundance: NA
v_gene: TRBV19
j_gene: TRBJ1-1
CDR3nt: TGTGCCAGTAGTACAGACTCCGGGACAGGGGGTCTGAACACTGAAGCTTTCTTT
CDR3aa: CASSTDSGTGGLNTEAFF

d_gene: NA
abundance: few
v_gene: TRBV7-9
j_gene: TRBJ1-6
CDR3nt: TGTGCCAGCTCGGGATCCTATAATTCACCCCTCCACTTT
CDR3aa: CASSGSYNSPLHF

d_gene: NA
abundance: NA
v_gene: TRBV21-1
j_gene: TRBJ1-3
CDR3nt: TGTGCCAGCAGCAAAGCGCTGGGGACAGGCTCTGGAAACACCATATATTTT
CDR3aa: CASSKALGTGSGNTIYF

d_gene: NA
abundance: NA
v_gene: TRBV20-1
j_gene: TRBJ2-1
CDR3nt: TGCAGTGCGGGGCTCGGGGAGAGGCAGTTCTTC
CDR3aa: CSAGLGERQFF

d_gene: TRBD2
abundance: NA
v_gene: TRBV28
j_gene: TRBJ2-1
CDR3nt: TGTGCCAGCAGTCCGGGACTAGCGGGAGGTGAGCAGTTCTTC
CDR3aa: CASSPGLAGGEQFF

d_gene: TRBD2
abundance: NA
v_gene: TRBV10-2
j_gene: TRBJ2-3
CDR3nt: TGCGCCAGCGGGGAGACTAGCGGGAATACGCAGTATTTT
CDR3aa: CASGETSGNTQYF

d_gene: TRBD1
abundance: NA
v_gene: TRBV2
j_gene: TRBJ1-1
CDR3nt: TGTGCCAGCAGTGAACAGTGGACAGGTGAAGCTTTCTTT
CDR3aa: CASSEQWTGEAFF

d_gene: TRBD2
abundance: NA
v_gene: TRBV5-8
j_gene: TRBJ2-5
CDR3nt: TGTGCCAGCAGCTCACGAGCGGGGGGGGAGACCCAGTACTTC
CDR3aa: CASSSRAGGETQYF

d_gene: NA
abundance: NA
v_gene: TRBV7-3
j_gene: TRBJ1-1
CDR3nt: TGTGCCAGCAGCCCCAATGGAGGACTTCTCGCGGGGGCTTTCTTT
CDR3aa: CASSPNGGLLAGAFF

d_gene: NA
abundance: few
v_gene: TRBV5-5
j_gene: TRBJ1-1
CDR3nt: TGTGCCAGCAGCTTGGGTCCGGGAGTCACTGAAGCTTTCTTT
CDR3aa: CASSLGPGVTEAFF

d_gene: TRBD2
abundance: NA
v_gene: TRBV7-9
j_gene: TRBJ2-3
CDR3nt: TGTGCCAGCAGATCCTGGAATAGCGGGAGAGGAGATACGCAGTATTTT
CDR3aa: CASRSWNSGRGDTQYF

d_gene: NA
abundance: NA
v_gene: TRBV28
j_gene: TRBJ2-2
CDR3nt: TGTGCCAGCAGTAAAGGGACTCTGAACACCGGGGAGCTGTTTTTT
CDR3aa: CASSKGTLNTGELFF

d_gene: TRBD2
abundance: few
v_gene: TRBV6-1
j_gene: TRBJ2-7
CDR3nt: TGTGCCAGCAGTGCCACAGGCTTAGCGGGGCGCTCCTACGAGCAGTACTTC
CDR3aa: CASSATGLAGRSYEQYF

d_gene: NA
abundance: NA
v_gene: TRBV7-9
j_gene: TRBJ1-1
CDR3nt: TGTGCCAGCAGCTCCTGGCCCATGAACACTGAAGCTTTCTTT
CDR3aa: CASSSWPMNTEAFF

d_gene: TRBD2
abundance: once
v_gene: TRBV6-5
j_gene: TRBJ2-7
CDR3nt: TGTGCCAGCAGTTACGTTGGCGTAGCGGGGGAGCAGTACTTC
CDR3aa: CASSYVGVAGEQYF

d_gene: NA
abundance: NA
v_gene: TRBV6-1
j_gene: TRBJ1-3
CDR3nt: TGTGCCAGCAGTACCGGGGCCCTGGGTGGAAACACCATATATTTT
CDR3aa: CASSTGALGGNTIYF

d_gene: TRBD1
abundance: NA
v_gene: TRBV15
j_gene: TRBJ2-5
CDR3nt: TGTGCCACCAGCGGTAGGGGGCGAGAGACCCAGTACTTC
CDR3aa: CATSGRGRETQYF

d_gene: NA
abundance: NA
v_gene: TRBV2
j_gene: TRBJ2-2
CDR3nt: TGTGCCAGCAGTTCGGACGTTTCGAACACCGGGGAGCTGTTTTTT
CDR3aa: CASSSDVSNTGELFF

d_gene: NA
abundance: NA
v_gene: TRBV5-1
j_gene: TRBJ2-5
CDR3nt: TGCGCCAGCAGCCAACAAGTATCTCAAGAGACCCAGTACTTC
CDR3aa: CASSQQVSQETQYF

d_gene: NA
abundance: NA
v_gene: TRBV19
j_gene: TRBJ2-1
CDR3nt: TGTGCCAGTAGTATTCGGAGGGCGGGCGGCTCCTACAATGAGCAGTTCTTC
CDR3aa: CASSIRRAGGSYNEQFF

d_gene: TRBD2
abundance: NA
v_gene: TRBV19
j_gene: TRBJ2-2
CDR3nt: TGTGCCAGTAGTATACCGACTACTAGCGGGACCGGAGCGCTGTTTTTT
CDR3aa: CASSIPTTSGTGALFF

d_gene: NA
abundance: NA
v_gene: TRBV30
j_gene: TRBJ2-4
CDR3nt: TGTGCCTGGAGTGTGAAGGGGGTAAATGACATTCAGTACTTC
CDR3aa: CAWSVKGVNDIQYF

d_gene: TRBD1
abundance: once
v_gene: TRBV7-2
j_gene: TRBJ2-5
CDR3nt: TGTGCCAGCAGAAACGACAGGGCGGGCGAGACCCAGTACTTC
CDR3aa: CASRNDRAGETQYF

d_gene: NA
abundance: NA
v_gene: TRBV15
j_gene: TRBJ2-7
CDR3nt: TGTGCCACCAGCAGGACCCCGTCGGGCGAGCAGTACTTC
CDR3aa: CATSRTPSGEQYF

d_gene: TRBD2
abundance: NA
v_gene: TRBV4-1
j_gene: TRBJ2-7
CDR3nt: TGCGCCAGCAGCCAAGAGAGGACTAGCGGGCGCTACGAGCAGTACTTC
CDR3aa: CASSQERTSGRYEQYF

d_gene: TRBD1
abundance: NA
v_gene: TRBV5-8
j_gene: TRBJ2-1
CDR3nt: TGTGCCAGCAGCTGGGACAGGAGCTCCTACAATGAGCAGTTCTTC
CDR3aa: CASSWDRSSYNEQFF

d_gene: NA
abundance: NA
v_gene: TRBV6-1
j_gene: TRBJ1-4
CDR3nt: TGTGCCAGCGAGAACCCCGGGAGTGAAAAACTGTTTTTT
CDR3aa: CASENPGSEKLFF

d_gene: TRBD2
abundance: once
v_gene: TRBV7-9
j_gene: TRBJ2-5
CDR3nt: TGTGCCAGCAGCTGGACTAGAAAAGAGACCCAGTACTTC
CDR3aa: CASSWTRKETQYF

d_gene: TRBD1
abundance: NA
v_gene: TRBV6-5
j_gene: TRBJ1-6
CDR3nt: TGTGCCAGCAGTTACGACAGGGGGGATTCACCCCTCCACTTT
CDR3aa: CASSYDRGDSPLHF

d_gene: TRBD1
abundance: few
v_gene: TRBV28
j_gene: TRBJ1-5
CDR3nt: TGTGCCAGCAGTTTAGGGACAGGGAATCAGCCCCAGCATTTT
CDR3aa: CASSLGTGNQPQHF

d_gene: TRBD2
abundance: NA
v_gene: TRBV28
j_gene: TRBJ2-5
CDR3nt: TGTGCCAGCAGTTTATTAGCGGGAGGGCGAGAGACCCAGTACTTC
CDR3aa: CASSLLAGGRETQYF